Listed here are 23 T cell receptor beta chains from one sample, sequenced in a study of T cells in Graves' hyperthyroidism and ophthalmopathy. RNA transcripts provided the source from which TCR beta CDR3 regions were amplified. Researchers ran a first-round RT-PCR on the TCR CDR3 using the HTBI primer set. TCRdb independently ran MiXCR on the multiplex PCR reads; one entry per CDR3 protein. The sample shows hundreds of thousands of distinct CDR3 sequences, roughly 19% of them seen only once. Source material: blood. These receptors all come from a young woman with Graves' hyperthyroidism.

This clonotype was detected many times. The chain carries TRBV11-2 and TRBJ1-2, with unresolved D. Germline V gene lookup returns CDR1 SGHAT and CDR2 FQNNGV. The CDR3 runs 11 residues. The V and J ends lost 6 bases and 4 bases respectively, with 6 bases between them. DNA of the CDR3: TGTGCCAGCAGACGGCTCTATGGCTACACCTTC. Translating gives CASRRLYGYTF.

The chain employs TRBV12-3 or TRBV12-4 and TRBJ2-2; D not certain. The CDR3 has 15 amino acids. Trimming shortened V by 1 base and J by 1 base, and 7 bases separated the two germline ends. The CDR3 nucleotides read TGTGCCAGCAGTTTAGGCAGATTGAACACCGGGGAGCTGTTTTTT. This translates into CASSLGRLNTGELFF.

The gene calls are TRBV7-8 and TRBJ2-7; the D gene is possibly TRBD2 (5 bases). V lost 2 bases and J lost 5, with 13 bases in between. Germline V gene data show CDR1 as SGHVS and CDR2 as FQNEAQ. The CDR3 consists of 14 residues. In DNA, the CDR3 is TGTGCCAGCAGCTTATCAAGGAGGAGCGACGAGCAGTACTTC. This encodes CASSLSRRSDEQYF.

The rearrangement links TRBV6-1 to TRBJ2-5, with 8 bases lining up with TRBD1. The trim removed 1 base at V and 5 bases at J, leaving 6 bases unmatched. The CDR3 sequence is 15 residues long. Germline V gene lookup returns CDR1 MNHNS and CDR2 SASEGT. The CDR3 nucleotides are TGTGCCAGCAGTGAAGTTGCGACAGGGGTCGAGACCCAGTACTTC. Encoded protein: CASSEVATGVETQYF.

This clonotype was counted many times. V is TRBV4-1 and J is TRBJ2-5; D gene uncertain. CDR3 length: 12 amino acids. Germline values: CDR1 MGHRA, CDR2 YSYEKL. Between the trimmed V and J ends, which lost 1 base and 5 bases, there was a span of 5 bases. The CDR3 nucleotides are TGCGCCAGCAGCCAAGGGTTCGAGACCCAGTACTTC. It codes for CASSQGFETQYF.

The chain joins TRBV24-1 to TRBJ2-7; no reliable D call. The CDR3 is 12 residues long. V shed 10 bases and J shed 0 bases, with 9 bases lying between them. Per the germline V gene, CDR1 is KGHDR and CDR2 is SFDVKD. Written as DNA, the CDR3 is TGTGCCACGTTACACATCTCCTACGAGCAGTACTTC. The encoded protein is CATLHISYEQYF.

This clonotype occurred many times. The J gene is TRBJ2-5, the V gene TRBV5-5; 8 positions agree with TRBD1. The germline V gene encodes CDR1 SGHKS and CDR2 YYEKEE (reference sequence). The CDR3 is 14 residues long. V trimming: 3 bases; J trimming: 4 bases; junction bases outside the gene matches: 5. In DNA form, the CDR3 reads TGTGCCAGCAGCTCCCAGACAGGGGCAGAGACCCAGTACTTC. It codes for CASSSQTGAETQYF.

This clonotype was observed a handful of times. The chain recombines TRBV4-1 with TRBJ1-1; D gene uncertain. The CDR3 has 14 amino acids. V lost 1 base and J lost 1, with 7 bases in between. Germline lookup yields CDR1 MGHRA and CDR2 YSYEKL. The CDR3 region is CASSQVGQNTEAFF. CDR3 bases: TGCGCCAGCAGCCAAGTAGGGCAGAACACTGAAGCTTTCTTT.

This clonotype was seen repeatedly, ten times or more. The genes are TRBV30 and TRBJ1-2; D not certain. The CDR3 runs to 14 residues. The V end lost 4 bases, the J end lost 4 bases, and 16 bases lay between the germline ends. Germline CDR1 GTSNPN, CDR2 SVGIG (reference sequence). The CDR3: CAWTPPGFSYGYTF. The CDR3 bases are TGTGCCTGGACCCCGCCCGGGTTTAGCTATGGCTACACCTTC.

This clonotype was seen many times. At one end the junction does not follow the germline gene, possibly because of a read error. The chain joins TRBV6-5 to TRBJ2-5, with TRBD1 as a possible D gene (6 bases). Germline V CDR1 and CDR2: MNHEY, SVGAGI. CDR3 length: 13 amino acids. This chain's CDR3 is CASSYSTGETQHF. Written as DNA, the CDR3 is TGTGCCAGCAGTTACTCGACAGGAGAGACCCAGCACTTC.

This sequence joins TRBV5-1 and TRBJ2-2; possibly TRBD2 for D (6 bases). The CDR3 runs to 15 residues. Germline lookup yields CDR1 SGHRS and CDR2 YFSETQ. Trimming stripped 4 bases from V and 1 base from J, with 11 bases between. The DNA for the CDR3 is TGCGCCAGCAGCCCTGGACTAAGGAACACCGGGGAGCTGTTTTTT. It is translated as CASSPGLRNTGELFF.

This clonotype has at least ten counts. The chain joins TRBV6-1 to TRBJ2-7; D is perhaps TRBD1 (6 bases). V was cut by 9 bases and J by 3 bases, with 9 bases left in between. The CDR3 runs 11 residues. Per germline, CDR1 MNHNS and CDR2 SASEGT. CDR3: CARDSDYEQYF. DNA of the CDR3: TGTGCCAGGGACAGCGACTACGAGCAGTACTTC.

This clonotype has ten or more counts. The chain combines TRBV12-3 or TRBV12-4 with TRBJ1-1, with TRBD1 matching over 7 bases. This CDR3 has 13 amino acids. With 6 bases clipped from V and 1 base from J, the junction kept 2 bases outside the gene matches. This chain's CDR3 is CASRGTANTEAFF. In DNA form, the CDR3 reads TGTGCCAGCAGGGGGACAGCGAACACTGAAGCTTTCTTT.

This clonotype was seen ten or more times. This chain uses TRBV5-1 with TRBJ1-1; TRBD1 matches 9 bases. The CDR3 consists of 13 residues. The ends lost 6 bases at V and 5 bases at J; junction bases unmatched: 5. Looked up from germline, CDR1 is SGHRS and CDR2 is YFSETQ. The CDR3 nucleotides read TGCGCCAGCAAACAGGGGGCAGGGACTGAAGCTTTCTTT. This sequence encodes CASKQGAGTEAFF.

This clonotype has a handful of counts. A much larger clone is a single base away; this may be a read error. This sequence joins TRBV11-2 and TRBJ2-7; 7 nucleotides match TRBD2. The germline V gene encodes CDR1 SGHAT and CDR2 FQNNGV. The CDR3 has 13 amino acids. With 4 bases clipped from V and 6 bases from J, the junction kept 6 bases outside the gene matches. CDR3 sequence reads: CASSSDPGGEQYF. The DNA for the CDR3 is TGTGCCAGCAGCTCAGACCCGGGAGGCGAGCAGTACTTC.

Ten or more counts support this clonotype. The genes are TRBV28 and TRBJ2-2; D gene ambiguous. Germline assignment: CDR1 MDHEN and CDR2 SYDVKM. The CDR3 spans 15 residues. V was shortened by 5 bases and J by 1 base, with 11 bases between the two germline ends. The CDR3 here is CASSLWALNTGELFF. The CDR3 region has the DNA TGTGCCAGCAGTCTTTGGGCCCTGAACACCGGGGAGCTGTTTTTT.

The sample holds many counts of this clonotype. J is TRBJ2-7 and V is TRBV6-4; possibly TRBD2 for D (6 bases). Germline lookup yields CDR1 MRHNA and CDR2 SNTAGT. The CDR3 is made up of 14 amino acids. Trimming took off 5 bases at V and 7 bases at J, with 18 bases between the two ends. The CDR3 nucleotides are TGTGCCAGCAGTCCGGAGGGAAGTCTTCAAGAGCAGTACTTC. Protein: CASSPEGSLQEQYF.

This clonotype was seen a few times. Mismatch with germline at one junction end may stem from a read error. The chain links TRBV6-1 to TRBJ2-4; 8 bases align to TRBD1. Looked up from germline, CDR1 is MNHNS and CDR2 is SASEGT. The CDR3 has 14 residues. The CDR3 here is CASSEGQGANIKYF. The CDR3 coding sequence is TGTGCCAGCAGTGAAGGGCAGGGGGCGAACATTAAGTACTTC.

In this sample, this clonotype turned up many times. The chain couples TRBV9 to TRBJ1-1; D may be TRBD1 (5 bases). With 4 bases removed from V and 6 bases from J, the gap between germline ends came to 16 bases. The CDR3 extends over 14 amino acids. CDR1 is SGDLS, CDR2 YYNGEE, per germline. The CDR3 loop reads CASSLDPLGAEAFF. CDR3 coding DNA: TGTGCCAGCAGCCTGGACCCCTTAGGGGCTGAAGCTTTCTTT.

A few counts support this clonotype. The chain carries TRBV2 and TRBJ2-3; D is unresolved. Trimming took off 8 bases at V and 1 base at J, with 13 bases between the two ends. The CDR3 covers 14 residues. Germline V lookup: CDR1 SNHLY, CDR2 FYNNEI. The CDR3 reads CASGVLRGTDTQYF. Here the CDR3 DNA reads TGTGCCAGCGGGGTGTTACGCGGCACAGATACGCAGTATTTT.

This clonotype has more than one count but fewer than ten. The chain joins TRBV24-1 to TRBJ1-1; possibly TRBD1 for D (6 bases). V lost 2 bases to trimming and J lost 2 bases, with 11 bases between them. CDR3 length: 15 residues. Germline lookup yields CDR1 KGHDR and CDR2 SFDVKD. The CDR3 sequence: CATSDSGQRNTEAFF. CDR3 bases: TGTGCCACCAGTGATTCGGGACAAAGAAACACTGAAGCTTTCTTT.

This clonotype was recorded at least ten times. The J gene is TRBJ1-5, the V gene TRBV24-1; D gene ambiguous. CDR3 length: 14 residues. Germline CDR1 is KGHDR and CDR2 is SFDVKD. V dropped 5 bases and J dropped 3 bases, with 10 bases sitting between them. In DNA, the CDR3 is TGTGCCACCAGTGTGGCAGGAACCAATCAGCCCCAGCATTTT. Translating gives CATSVAGTNQPQHF.

This clonotype came up many times. This chain uses TRBV28 with TRBJ2-5; 7 bases map to TRBD2. The trim removed 5 bases at V and 2 bases at J, leaving 14 bases unmatched. This CDR3 has 17 amino acids. Germline V gene data show CDR1 as MDHEN and CDR2 as SYDVKM. DNA for the CDR3: TGTGCCAGCAGTCTAGGCCGGGACTACCTTACACAAGAGACCCAGTACTTC. Translating gives CASSLGRDYLTQETQYF.